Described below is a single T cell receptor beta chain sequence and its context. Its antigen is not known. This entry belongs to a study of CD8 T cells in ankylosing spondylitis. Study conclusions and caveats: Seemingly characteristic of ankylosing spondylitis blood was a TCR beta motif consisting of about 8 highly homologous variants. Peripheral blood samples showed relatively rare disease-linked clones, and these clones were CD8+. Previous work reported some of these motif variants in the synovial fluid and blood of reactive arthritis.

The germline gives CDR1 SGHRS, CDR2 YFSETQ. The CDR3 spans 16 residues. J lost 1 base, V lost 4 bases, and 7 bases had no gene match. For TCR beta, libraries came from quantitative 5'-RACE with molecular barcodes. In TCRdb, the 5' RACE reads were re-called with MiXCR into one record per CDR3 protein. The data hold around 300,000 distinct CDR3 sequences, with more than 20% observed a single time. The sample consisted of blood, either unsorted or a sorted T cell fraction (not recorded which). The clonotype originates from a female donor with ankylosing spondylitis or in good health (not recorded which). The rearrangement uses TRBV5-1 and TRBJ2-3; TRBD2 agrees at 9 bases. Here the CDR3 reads CASSLGTSRRTDTQYF. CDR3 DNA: TGCGCCAGCAGCCTTGGGACTAGCAGACGCACAGATACGCAGTATTTT.